A selection of T cell receptor beta chains follows, all from one sample in a study of cytomegalovirus exposure and HLA in healthy donors. Data came from immunoSEQ multiplex PCR; TCRdb stores just in-frame clones and leaves some out. The sample includes around 140,000 clones, approximately 71% of them seen just once. The specimen was PBMCs. The source of these receptors is a man in his forties in good health and CMV-seronegative. Both conserved end residues are part of each CDR3. D genes are given only for firm matches. Clone size is stated in some rows and not others, as once, few, many or a class when expanded.

J: TRBJ1-2
D: .
size: .
V: TRBV27
DNA: TGTGCCAGCAGTTCATGGAGGGGACGCTACACCTTC
CDR3: CASSSWRGRYTF

J: TRBJ1-2
D: .
size: .
V: TRBV19
DNA: TGTGCCAGTAGCACCGGGACTCAATGGAACTATGGCTACACCTTC
CDR3: CASSTGTQWNYGYTF

J: TRBJ1-5
D: .
size: .
V: TRBV19
DNA: TGTGCTGGGGGCATAAAGCAGCCCCAGCATTTT
CDR3: CAGGIKQPQHF

J: TRBJ2-5
D: TRBD1
size: .
V: TRBV4-1
DNA: TGCGCCAGCAGCCAAGGGACAGGGGCCAAGACCCAGTACTTC
CDR3: CASSQGTGAKTQYF

J: TRBJ1-1
D: TRBD1
size: .
V: TRBV18
DNA: TGTGCCAGCTCAATACGGGACAGCAACTTGAACACTGAAGCTTTCTTT
CDR3: CASSIRDSNLNTEAFF

J: TRBJ1-5
D: TRBD1
size: .
V: TRBV19
DNA: TGTGCCAGTAATACACAGGGGCGCAGCAATCAGCCCCAGCATTTT
CDR3: CASNTQGRSNQPQHF

J: TRBJ2-3
D: TRBD2
size: .
V: TRBV9
DNA: TGTGCCAGCAGCGTAGTGGCTAGCGGGGGGGCCCGCACAGATACGCAGTATTTT
CDR3: CASSVVASGGARTDTQYF

J: TRBJ2-7
D: TRBD1
size: .
V: TRBV29-1
DNA: TGCAGCGTTTCCGGGACAGGGTTCGACGAGCAGTACTTC
CDR3: CSVSGTGFDEQYF

J: TRBJ2-2
D: TRBD2
size: once
V: TRBV28
DNA: TGTGCCAGCAGTCGCCCGGGACTAGGAACGACGTCGGGCACCGGGGAGCTGTTTTTT
CDR3: CASSRPGLGTTSGTGELFF

J: TRBJ2-1
D: .
size: .
V: TRBV5-5
DNA: TGTGCCAGCAGCTTGGCAGGGACCTACAATGAGCAGTTCTTC
CDR3: CASSLAGTYNEQFF

J: TRBJ1-6
D: TRBD1
size: .
V: TRBV7-9
DNA: TGTGCCAGCAGCTTATCCCCATGGGACAGGAGCTCCTATAATTCACCCCTCCACTTT
CDR3: CASSLSPWDRSSYNSPLHF

J: TRBJ1-2
D: .
size: .
V: TRBV5-1
DNA: TGCGCCAGCAGCTTGGAGGTGACAATACCAGGCGGCTACACCTTC
CDR3: CASSLEVTIPGGYTF

J: TRBJ2-5
D: TRBD1
size: .
V: TRBV13
DNA: TGTGCCAGCAGCCCCAATCCCGAGGAGGGCCCGGGACAGGGTTTTGGGGAGACCCAGTACTTC
CDR3: CASSPNPEEGPGQGFGETQYF

J: TRBJ1-3
D: .
size: .
V: TRBV6-1
DNA: TGTGCCAGCAGTGCGGGACACATTGGAAACACCATATATTTT
CDR3: CASSAGHIGNTIYF

J: TRBJ2-2
D: TRBD1
size: .
V: TRBV7-2
DNA: TGTGCCAGCAGCCCCCTTAGGACAGGGGGCAGCACCGGGGAGCTGTTTTTT
CDR3: CASSPLRTGGSTGELFF

J: TRBJ2-2
D: .
size: few
V: TRBV5-8
DNA: TGTGCCAGCAGCTTGGAGTCTAGGGATGGGAGCACCGGGGAGCTGTTTTTT
CDR3: CASSLESRDGSTGELFF

J: TRBJ1-3
D: .
size: .
V: TRBV7-2
DNA: TGTGCCAGCAGCTTTGGGGGCCCCAACTCTGGAAACACCATATATTTT
CDR3: CASSFGGPNSGNTIYF

J: TRBJ2-3
D: .
size: .
V: TRBV4-3
DNA: TGCGCCAGCAGCCATAACGCGGGGCGCACAGATACGCAGTATTTT
CDR3: CASSHNAGRTDTQYF